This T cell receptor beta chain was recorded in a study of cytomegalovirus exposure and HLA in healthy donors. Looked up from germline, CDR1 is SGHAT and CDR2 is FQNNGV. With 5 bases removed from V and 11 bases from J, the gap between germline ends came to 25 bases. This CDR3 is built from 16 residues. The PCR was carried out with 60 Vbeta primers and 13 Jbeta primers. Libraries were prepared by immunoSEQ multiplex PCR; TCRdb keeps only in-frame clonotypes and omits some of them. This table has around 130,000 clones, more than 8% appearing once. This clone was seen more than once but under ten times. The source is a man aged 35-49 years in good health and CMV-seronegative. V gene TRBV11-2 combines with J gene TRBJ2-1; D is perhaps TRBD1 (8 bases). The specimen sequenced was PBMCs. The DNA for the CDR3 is TGTGCCAGCAGCCTGAGCGGGACAGGCGGACCCAGGAAGCAGTTCTTC. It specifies CASSLSGTGGPRKQFF.